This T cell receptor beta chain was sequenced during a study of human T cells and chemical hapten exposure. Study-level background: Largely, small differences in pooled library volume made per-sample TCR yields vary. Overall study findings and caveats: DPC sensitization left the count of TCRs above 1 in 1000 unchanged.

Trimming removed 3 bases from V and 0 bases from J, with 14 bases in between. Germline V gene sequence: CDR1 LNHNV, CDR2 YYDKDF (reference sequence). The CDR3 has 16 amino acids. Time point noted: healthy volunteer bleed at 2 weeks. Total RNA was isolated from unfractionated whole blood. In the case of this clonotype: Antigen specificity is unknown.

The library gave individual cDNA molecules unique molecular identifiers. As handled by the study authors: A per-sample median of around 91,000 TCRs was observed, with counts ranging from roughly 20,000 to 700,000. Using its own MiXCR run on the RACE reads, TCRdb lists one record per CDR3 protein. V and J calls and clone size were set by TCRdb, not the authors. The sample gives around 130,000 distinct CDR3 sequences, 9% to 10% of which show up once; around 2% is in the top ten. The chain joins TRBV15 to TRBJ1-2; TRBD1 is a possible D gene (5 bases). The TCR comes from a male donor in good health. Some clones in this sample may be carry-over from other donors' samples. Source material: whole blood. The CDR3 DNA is TGTGCCACCAGCAGCAGGACACGACCAGCTAACTATGGCTACACCTTC. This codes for CATSSRTRPANYGYTF.